This T cell receptor (beta chain) is from a study of regulatory T cells in long-lasting Graves disease (dated by TCRdb to the early 2020s). The study in broad terms: In the newly diagnosed Graves' disease group, patients had been taking antithyroid drugs for less than 3 months. The study was conducted in China and was registered as a clinical trial. TCR sequencing covered 13 persistent and approximately 20 newly diagnosed Graves' disease patients, 33 samples in total. This study used TCR sequencing and RNA sequencing of peripheral blood to compare persistent Graves' disease patients against newly diagnosed Graves' disease patients. The study at large found these results: Because the primary lesion, thyroid tissue, could not be accessed, the study looked at peripheral blood alone. Compared with newly diagnosed patients, persistent Graves' disease patients had lower TCR Shannon entropy and fewer highly expanded clones, which suggests clonal expansion. Only the TCR beta chain was sequenced and analyzed. TRBV28, TRBJ1-2 and TRBJ2-5 were preferentially used in persistent disease, while TRBV20-1 and TRBJ2-1 were favored in newly diagnosed disease. More public clonotypes were shared among persistent patients (more than 2,500) than among newly diagnosed patients (approximately 1,000). The authors acknowledged the small sample size as a limitation that may reduce accuracy.

This clonotype has at least ten counts. Its cognate antigen has yet to be identified. Base qualities were left out, and no much larger clone turns up one base away. V and J lose 5 bases and 8 bases, and a span of 21 bases separates them. The CDR3 runs 15 amino acids, cysteine and phenylalanine included. CDR3 DNA only is kept here, 45 bases in frame from base 1. Library creation used multiplex PCR. Sequencing relied on an Illumina HiSeq 4000. To build TCR beta libraries, CDR3 regions were amplified by Arm-PCR using iRepertoire HTBI primers. Before sequencing, the PCR products underwent gel purification. In the paper's pipeline: A total of 60 to 80 TRBV and some 15 TRBJ segments were identified across samples and were used for gene usage analysis of CDR3 amino acid clonotypes. Filtered high-quality paired reads were merged into contigs using COPE and FqMerger. BLAST was used to align contigs to IMGT TRBV, TRBD and TRBJ reference genes, and CDR3 was defined according to IMGT. Any clonotype with a frequency above 0.1% was classified as a highly expanded clone. Shannon entropy served as the measure of repertoire diversity, while the Gini coefficient captured V-J evenness. Public clonotypes were defined as clonotypes shared by more than one individual. The raw public data were reprocessed by TCRdb itself: fastp quality trimming at Q25, MiXCR clonotype calling, in-frame beta chains only. Each CDR3 protein gets just one entry, which takes the most common genes and DNA from the rows behind it. The V and J calls and clone size come from TCRdb's table, not from the authors' own analysis. Here the sample has 400,000 to 500,000 distinct CDR3 sequences; more than 12% occur a single time. 16% of the sample belongs to the ten largest clones.

Read against the paper, the sample's time point label means: newly diagnosed GD, antithyroid drugs for less than 3 months. For both TCR sequencing and RNA sequencing, RNA was extracted from PBMCs using TRIzol. The diagnosis of Graves' disease followed American Thyroid Association guidelines. Patients for the study were recruited at an endocrinology department in Xi'an, China. From each patient, approximately 9 milliliters of peripheral blood was collected into an EDTA anticoagulant tube. PBMCs were isolated by Ficoll Paque Plus density gradient separation without further T cell sorting. An Agilent 2100 Bioanalyzer and agarose gel were used to check RNA quality, and a NanoDrop 2000 was used to measure RNA concentration. The same sample was also used in a study of T cells in Graves' hyperthyroidism and ophthalmopathy. The second study's authors report: Stable Graves' hyperthyroidism was defined as the absence of progression to ophthalmopathy over 18 months of follow-up. Hyperthyroidism patients were aged 18 to 65 years and newly diagnosed, with disease duration of less than 2 months. Patients with uncontrolled infections, other autoimmune diseases, pregnancy or lactation were excluded. Diagnoses were established on the basis of clinical symptoms, serum thyroxine and TRAb, thyroid ultrasound, and orbital computed tomography. For the first round of RT-PCR on the TCR CDR3, the HTBI primer set was used together with the Qiagen OneStep RT-PCR kit. Blood samples also contained most of the expanded thyroid clonotypes (frequency above 0.001), which suggests that blood repertoires may reflect thyroid immune responses. A 13 V-J signature model separated ophthalmopathy from stable hyperthyroidism, with around 88% sensitivity and 81.08% specificity in cross-validation and 80%/75% in testing. During validation, the model predicted progression to ophthalmopathy a median of approximately 7 months ahead of onset, with 70.59% sensitivity and under 85% specificity. TCR V-J signatures able to tell the groups apart were searched for in a discovery cohort of some 97 patients, of whom around 43 had Graves' ophthalmopathy and around 57 had stable Graves' hyperthyroidism. Prospective prediction of ophthalmopathy was tested in an independent validation cohort consisting of 18 hyperthyroidism patients and approximately 16 patients who later progressed to ophthalmopathy. The 75 to 100 discovery patients were divided at random into training and test sets in a 7:3 ratio. In about 6 Graves' hyperthyroidism patients, the study also compared T-cell repertoires from thyroid tissue with T-cell repertoires from blood. After sampling, hyperthyroidism patients received methimazole starting at 30 mg daily, and ophthalmopathy patients received high-dose intravenous methylprednisolone. Libraries were constructed in a second round of multiplex PCR, after which size selection and purification were performed. Paired-end sequencing of the libraries was performed with 100 bp reads on an Illumina HiSeq2000. SOAPnuke was used to process the raw data, with reads discarded if the reads contained adapters or uncalled bases, had a mean Phred below 15, or lacked an exact constant-primer or identifier match. High-quality paired reads were merged using COPE v1.2.5, and each unique nucleotide sequence was defined as a clonotype. MiTCR v1.1 was used to align clonotypes to the IMGT TRBV, TRBD and TRBJ reference segments. Analysis was restricted to V-J combinations with a frequency above 0.0001, which covered roughly 99% of repertoires. The TCS score was defined as the ratio of F50 (clonal expansion) to E x V (chaos), calculated using BLOSUM62-based TCRdist between CDR3 peptides within each V-J. Welch's t-statistics and random forest reduced roughly 530 V-J features to 10 to 15, which were used in a naive Bayes classifier (R e1071). Sample size was not statistically predetermined, and blinding of investigators to group allocation was not performed. TCR Vbeta CDR3 sequencing of 140 or so peripheral blood samples (more than 40 ophthalmopathy, over 70 hyperthyroidism and approximately 17 progressor patients) is reported in the paper.

The sample in question was peripheral blood mononuclear cells (PBMCs), obtained at new diagnosis, from a patient treated with antithyroid drugs. The TCR was taken from a woman aged 30 to 39 with Graves disease. Donor details come from another sample of the same person, matched by shared clones. The chain uses TRBV12-3 or TRBV12-4 and TRBJ1-2, with the D gene too uncertain to name. The CDR3 sequence is CASSLHPAGSGGYTF. DNA sequence: TGTGCCAGCAGTCTTCACCCCGCAGGTTCTGGCGGCTACACCTTC.